This TCR beta chain was captured by sequencing in a study of control samples from healthy donors and cancer patients. V gave up 5 bases and J gave up 7 bases; unmatched junction bases: 9. The CDR3 is made up of 16 amino acids. Germline CDR1 and CDR2: LNHDA and SQIVND (reference sequence). Some clones are missing from TCRdb's copy, which holds only in-frame ones; the method was immunoSEQ multiplex PCR. The sample contains roughly 120,000 clones, roughly 94% of which appear only once. The chain uses TRBV19 and TRBJ2-1, with TRBD2 matching 12 bases. The sequencing sample was made of blood. This TCR was recovered from a young man in good health. CDR3 residues: CASSSRTSGVLNEQFF. CDR3 nucleotides: TGTGCCAGTAGTTCACGGACTAGCGGGGTATTAAATGAGCAGTTCTTC.